Sequencing of this T cell receptor beta chain was carried out in a study of identical twins listed by TCRdb under 2016. Context from the whole study: The study deep-sequenced TCR alpha and beta repertoires from monozygotic twins, unrelated adults of various ages and cord blood to test whether fetal clonotypes persist. To rule out contamination, the twin experiments were replicated at different times with different library preparation protocols.

Study-wide findings and limitations: Abundant cord blood beta clonotypes had fewer insertions, young adult naive repertoires showed a similar but weaker trend, and memory repertoires showed no such trend. Excess twin sharing in beta out-of-frame sequences was weaker because fewer shared sequences lowered the signal-to-noise ratio. Conclusions relied on cross-sectional statistical analysis, since the same donors could not be followed over many years. Zero-insertion analyses could be partly confounded by invariant T cells such as MAIT and iNKT, although diverse VJ usage argued against such confounding for most clonotypes. Out-of-frame TCR alpha sequences shared between twins showed an excess of low generation-probability sequences compared with coincidental sharing between unrelated individuals. In monozygotic twins, out-of-frame TCR alpha sharing was systematically underestimated by recombination models, although the models agreed with sharing between unrelated individuals.

Library construction relied on 5' RACE. The instrument given in TCRdb is Illumina HiSeq 2000. A universal primer binding site was added through template switching, and the final cDNA carried a unique molecular identifier so that TCR cDNA molecules could be counted accurately. First-strand cDNA for TCR alpha and beta chains was synthesized from specific primers in the conserved constant-segment region. To control for contamination, each cDNA library was double barcoded with a SMART-Mk sample barcode plus Illumina barcodes. TruSeq adapter sequences and Illumina sample barcodes were added in two successive PCR steps. The TCR alpha and beta cDNA libraries were sequenced on the Illumina HiSeq platform using custom primers. In the source study's methods: MiGEC processed the raw reads to extract unique molecular identifiers, while MiXCR was used to determine the CDR3 positions. Recombination models were inferred per individual with the repgenHMM and IGoR tools using an EM algorithm. Shared clonotypes were analyzed with the tcR package in R, and sharing was normalized by the product of cloneset sizes. Out-of-frame nonproductive sequences were analyzed to study raw recombination free of thymic and clonal selection effects. Using fastp at Q25 and MiXCR, TCRdb reprocessed the public reads and kept productive beta chains. Entries that share a CDR3 protein sequence are merged under the most common genes and DNA. TCRdb's processing, not the authors' own work, is the source of the V and J calls. The sample has approximately 700,000 distinct CDR3 sequences on record, approximately 6.1% of them singletons. The ten most abundant clones make up around 1.9% of the sample.

All donors were healthy Caucasians. Three unrelated non-twin adults were also sequenced: a male aged 18 to 30, a male aged 50 to 60 and a female aged 50 to 60. Miltenyi CD45RO+ enrichment and human naive T-cell isolation kits were used to isolate memory (CD45RO+) and naive T cells from PBMC. In the germline V gene, CDR1 corresponds to SGHRS and CDR2 to YFSETQ. Ends trimmed: V by 0 bases, J by 6 bases; bases unmatched to a gene: 6. The cysteine opens and the phenylalanine closes a CDR3 of 15 amino acids. Left in the record is the CDR3 DNA by itself, 45 bases read in frame from the first base. Many counts were recorded for this clonotype. Its antigen is unknown. Base qualities are not at hand, and no much larger clone is one base apart.

The clonotype comes from a man in his late teens or twenties in good health. The sequence is built from TRBV5-1 and TRBJ2-1; 7 nucleotides in the junction match TRBD1. Sequences were obtained from naive T cells sorted from blood. What the cell subset or site label conveys for this sample: cells isolated with a human naive T-cell isolation kit. The CDR3 has the sequence CASSLVGRGSNEQFF. The sequenced DNA is TGCGCCAGCAGCTTGGTAGGCAGGGGGAGCAATGAGCAGTTCTTC.